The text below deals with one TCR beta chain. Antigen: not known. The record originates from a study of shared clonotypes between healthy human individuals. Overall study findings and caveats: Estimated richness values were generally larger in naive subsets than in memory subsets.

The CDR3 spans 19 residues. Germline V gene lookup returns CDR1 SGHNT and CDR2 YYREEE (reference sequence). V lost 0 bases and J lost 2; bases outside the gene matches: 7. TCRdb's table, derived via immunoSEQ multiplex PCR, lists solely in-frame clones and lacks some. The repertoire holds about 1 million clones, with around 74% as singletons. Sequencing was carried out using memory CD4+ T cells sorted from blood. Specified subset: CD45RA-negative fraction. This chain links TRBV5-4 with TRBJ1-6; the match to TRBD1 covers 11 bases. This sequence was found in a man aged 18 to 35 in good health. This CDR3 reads CASSLAGTGGRTYNSPLHF. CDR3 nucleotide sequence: TGTGCCAGCAGCTTGGCCGGGACAGGGGGAAGGACCTATAATTCACCCCTCCACTTT.